The clone carrying this T cell receptor (beta chain) showed up many times. CDR1 is GTSNPN and CDR2 is SVGIG in the germline V gene (reference sequence). The CDR3 totals 13 residues. The trim removed 0 bases at V and 5 bases at J, leaving 1 base unmatched. Building the TCR beta libraries relied on iRepertoire HTBI primers, and CDR3 regions underwent Arm-PCR. TCRdb itself ran the multiplex PCR reads through MiXCR, one entry per CDR3 protein. The sample includes some 450,000 distinct CDR3 sequences, about a sixth of them seen just once. The sample is drawn from a study of regulatory T cells in long-lasting Graves disease. Regarding time point: newly diagnosed GD, antithyroid drugs for less than 3 months. The authors made the TCR library using RNA they extracted from PBMCs. The sample also formed part of further work on T cells in Graves' hyperthyroidism and ophthalmopathy. This second report adds: It was uncontrolled infection, other autoimmune disease, pregnancy or lactation that excluded patients. Among thyroid clonotypes expanded above 0.001, most also appeared in blood.

Sequencing used peripheral blood mononuclear cells (PBMCs), obtained at new diagnosis, from a patient treated with antithyroid drugs. The chain has TRBV30 and TRBJ2-3; 8 nucleotides match TRBD2. The receptor was derived from a woman in her 30s with Graves disease. CDR3 amino acids: CAWSVLAEDTQYF. The CDR3 nucleotides are TGTGCCTGGAGTGTACTAGCGGAAGATACGCAGTATTTT.